This T cell receptor (beta chain) was captured in a study of blood T cells in healthy people across ages. Findings of the study overall: For the donors, CMV status was unknown and possibly confounded expanded clonotype changes. Long-lived donors had more naive CD4+ cells and higher diversity than aged donors.

Of note for this clonotype: Antigen unknown.

It was with a sample-barcoded 5' primer and a J-beta primer mix that a second PCR of roughly 6 to 11 cycles was run. TCRdb called the 5' RACE reads again in MiXCR, with one record for every CDR3 protein. The table records about 780,000 distinct CDR3 sequences, around 45% of them present only once. Extraction of total RNA produced a minimum of 5 micrograms from each sample. Germline assignment: CDR1 MNHEY and CDR2 SMNVEV (reference sequence). With 0 bases removed from V and 5 bases from J, the gap between germline ends came to 9 bases. The CDR3 covers 14 residues. This clonotype was sampled from a man at least 80 years old in good health. The sequencing sample was made of blood. This chain connects TRBV27 to TRBJ2-3; D is uncertain. In DNA form, the CDR3 reads TGTGCCAGCAGTTTATCGGGGTACGGAGATACGCAGTATTTT. Encoded protein: CASSLSGYGDTQYF.